This TCR beta chain was identified in a study of T cell repertoires in cytomegalovirus infection. The overall study: CMV infection together with matching HLA type was indicated by public TCR beta signatures.

Study results and caveats: Dominant in the ex vivo response were TCR beta clonotypes restricted by HLA-C and specific for CMV. Carriers of CMV plus the relevant HLA were identified by cumulative public TCR beta family frequency.

In TCRdb, the reads were re-called with MiXCR into one record per CDR3 protein. The sample yields under 850,000 distinct CDR3 sequences, less than 40% seen once. This clonotype was detected many times. The antigen remains unidentified. Between the trimmed V and J ends, which lost 3 bases and 0 bases, there was a span of 12 bases. This CDR3 has 17 amino acids. Germline loops: CDR1 SGHVS, CDR2 FQNEAQ. The source is a human donor in good health (CMV status not recorded). Some clones in this sample may be carry-over from other donors' samples. The V call is TRBV7-8, the J call TRBJ2-6; D is unresolved. Source material: PBMCs. CDR3 in DNA: TGTGCCAGCAGCTTGGGCGCCCAACTCTCTGGGGCCAACGTCCTGACTTTC. Translating gives CASSLGAQLSGANVLTF.